This T cell receptor beta chain comes out of a study of T cell repertoires in cytomegalovirus infection. There are many counts of this clonotype. The antigen remains undetermined. Germline V gene sequence: CDR1 MNHNY, CDR2 SVGAGI (reference sequence). Losses at the gene ends were 1 base for V and 4 bases for J; bases not matched to a gene: 2. This CDR3 comprises 16 residues. The study's findings and limits: People with CMV and the relevant HLA were identified by cumulative public TCR beta family frequency.

Using its own MiXCR run on the reads, TCRdb lists one record per CDR3 protein. There are around 310,000 distinct CDR3 sequences in the sample; around a sixth occur only once, and 9.5% to 15% lies in the top ten. The clonotype comes from a human donor in good health (CMV status not recorded). Some clones in this sample may be carry-over from other donors' samples. Sequencing used PBMCs. The chain carries TRBV6-6 and TRBJ2-1, with 12 bases that match TRBD2. CDR3 loop: CASSYYGLAGYNEQFF. The CDR3 coding sequence is TGTGCCAGCAGTTACTACGGACTAGCGGGGTACAATGAGCAGTTCTTC.